This T cell receptor beta chain derives from a study of shared clonotypes between healthy human individuals. Study-level results: Across subsets, estimated richness was generally greater for naive than for memory populations. Rarefaction showed that sequencing of sorted subsets was incomplete (despite large depth). Sampling included only blood; tissue repertoires likely differ. Naive CD4 clonotype sharing across several donors was 5% to 6%.

In the naive CD8 group, cells lacked CD45RO and were positively selected for CCR7, so terminally differentiated effector memory CD45RA+ cells were left out. Clones were read by immunoSEQ multiplex PCR, and TCRdb kept only the in-frame ones, dropping some. This table has fewer than 1 million clones, approximately 97% appearing once. As regards this clone: Antigen specificity is unknown.

Specimen: naive CD8+ T cells sorted from blood. This TCR came from a man aged 30-40 years in good health.

CDR3 residues: CASSTGLAGYEQYF. The CDR3 DNA sequence: TGTGCCAGTAGTACGGGACTAGCGGGATATGAGCAGTACTTC. The chain couples TRBV19 to TRBJ2-7; 13 positions agree with TRBD2. The ends lost 4 bases at V and 7 bases at J; junction bases unmatched: 4. Germline V CDR1 and CDR2: LNHDA, SQIVND (reference sequence). CDR3 size: 14 residues.